This TCR beta chain was sequenced during a study of T cell responses to AZD1222 COVID-19 vaccine. Study overall: Combined were second doses at about 4 or about 12 weeks.

On this clone: Its target is unknown.

Clones were read by immunoSEQ multiplex PCR, and TCRdb kept only the in-frame ones, dropping some. The data show roughly 170,000 clones, 85% to 95% seen once. The germline V and J ends were trimmed by 7 bases and 0 bases, with 9 bases remaining between them. The CDR3 is 14 residues long. The germline CDR1 and CDR2 sequences are MNHEY and SVGAGI. Whole-study results and caveats: Most donors were white British and more were female, and clonal diversity was possibly underestimated. Regions 160-218 and 743-854 dominated among vaccine-associated CD4 TCRs spanning spike. Once two AZD1222 doses were given, Spike-specific TCR breadth and depth went up.

The chain carries TRBV6-5 and TRBJ2-2, with D perhaps TRBD2 (6 bases). This TCR was recovered from an adult in good health. Sequencing used peripheral blood, obtained on day 0 of AZD1222 vaccination. This chain's CDR3 is CASITGANTGELFF. Written as DNA, the CDR3 is TGTGCCAGCATAACGGGAGCGAACACCGGGGAGCTGTTTTTT.